The next 9 T cell receptor beta chains were all read from a single sample in a study of regulatory T cells in long-lasting Graves disease. Library construction for TCR beta used iRepertoire HTBI primers and Arm-PCR of CDR3 regions. From the multiplex PCR reads, TCRdb called clonotypes with MiXCR, one entry per CDR3 protein. The sample has 540,000 or so distinct CDR3 sequences, roughly 13% seen once. Time point here: newly diagnosed GD, antithyroid drugs for less than 3 months. After RNA was extracted from PBMCs, the TCR library was made from it. The same data also contributed to another study, on T cells in Graves' hyperthyroidism and ophthalmopathy.

The sequencing here drew on peripheral blood mononuclear cells (PBMCs), taken at new diagnosis, from a patient treated with antithyroid drugs. The receptor set was obtained from a young man with Graves disease.

In this sample, this clonotype turned up many times. The V and J genes are TRBV10-3 and TRBJ2-7; 7 nucleotides align to TRBD2. With V trimmed by 8 bases and J by 0 bases, 7 bases remained unmatched. The CDR3 runs 14 residues. The germline CDR1 and CDR2 sequences are ENHRY and SYGVKD. The DNA for the CDR3 is TGTGCCATCGCATTAGCGGGTAACTCCTACGAGCAGTACTTC. Translated, it gives CAIALAGNSYEQYF.

The chain carries TRBV19 and TRBJ2-7, with D possibly being TRBD2 (5 bases). With 3 bases removed from V and 3 bases from J, the gap between germline ends came to 15 bases. The CDR3 is 15 residues long. Germline assignment: CDR1 LNHDA and CDR2 SQIVND (reference sequence). The CDR3 DNA is TGTGCCAGTAGTATTCGACTATCGGTCGACTACGAGCAGTACTTC. Its translation is CASSIRLSVDYEQYF. The full variable domain, its missing parts supplied by reference TRBV19 and TRBJ2-7, is DGGITQSPKYLFRKEGQNVTLSCEQNLNHDAMYWYRQDPGQGLRLIYYSQIVNDFQKGDIAEGYSVSREKKESFPLTVTSAQKNPTAFYLCASSIRLSVDYEQYFGPGTRLTVT.

The chain carries TRBV29-1 and TRBJ1-2; D may be TRBD1 (5 bases). The CDR3 runs to 13 residues. V lost 1 base, J lost 8 bases, and 14 bases lay in between. CDR1 and CDR2 from the germline V gene are SQVTM and ANQGSEA. CDR3 protein: CSVEGGRGWGYTF. The CDR3 nucleotides are TGCAGCGTTGAAGGGGGGAGGGGCTGGGGCTACACCTTC.

This chain links TRBV9 with TRBJ2-5, with TRBD1 matching 8 bases. Per the germline V gene, CDR1 is SGDLS and CDR2 is YYNGEE. With 3 bases clipped from V and 7 bases from J, the junction kept 8 bases outside the gene matches. The CDR3 is made up of 14 amino acids. DNA of the CDR3: TGTGCCAGCAGCGCCCCCAGGGGGCCTGGGACCCAGTACTTC. This translates into CASSAPRGPGTQYF.

This clonotype came up a few times. The CDR3 here is CASSIGRSQGAASPLHF. The CDR3 DNA reads TGTGCCAGTAGTATCGGAAGATCACAGGGGGCCGCCTCACCCCTCCACTTT. The chain joins TRBV19 to TRBJ1-6; 9 bases are a match to TRBD1. Looked up from germline, CDR1 is LNHDA and CDR2 is SQIVND (reference sequence). With V trimmed by 3 bases and J by 10 bases, 13 bases remained unmatched. This CDR3 has 17 residues.

The chain has TRBV19 and TRBJ2-6, with D perhaps matching TRBD1 (6 bases). The germline V gene encodes CDR1 LNHDA and CDR2 SQIVND (reference sequence). V lost 2 bases and J 0 bases, leaving 8 bases between the germline ends. CDR3 length: 16 residues. The CDR3, as DNA: TGTGCCAGTAGTATAATCAGGGGCTCTGGGGCCAACGTCCTGACTTTC. Translating it yields CASSIIRGSGANVLTF. Full variable domain (remainder filled in from reference TRBV19 and TRBJ2-6): DGGITQSPKYLFRKEGQNVTLSCEQNLNHDAMYWYRQDPGQGLRLIYYSQIVNDFQKGDIAEGYSVSREKKESFPLTVTSAQKNPTAFYLCASSIIRGSGANVLTFGAGSRLTVL.

A word on this clonotype: This sequence may be a read error, since a much larger clone differs from it by one base. V is TRBV6-1 and J is TRBJ1-4; D is unresolved. The CDR3 is 15 residues long. Per the germline V gene, CDR1 is MNHNS and CDR2 is SASEGT. Trimming pared 6 bases from V and 7 bases from J, leaving 18 bases between. CDR3 protein: CASSPVSAWGEKLFF. As DNA, the CDR3 is TGTGCCAGCAGCCCGGTGTCGGCATGGGGTGAAAAACTGTTTTTT.

This clonotype has ten or more counts. The V gene is TRBV29-1, the J gene TRBJ2-1, with 8 bases identical to TRBD1. The CDR3 sequence is 14 residues long. V lost 6 bases and J lost 2; bases outside the gene matches: 6. The germline V gene has CDR1 SQVTM and CDR2 ANQGSEA. The CDR3 protein is CSVAGGTTYNEQFF. The CDR3 bases are TGCAGCGTCGCAGGGGGCACGACCTACAATGAGCAGTTCTTC.

This chain uses TRBV29-1 with TRBJ2-1; D perhaps matches TRBD1 (5 bases). V shed 7 bases and J shed 4 bases, with 17 bases lying between them. The CDR3 is made up of 14 amino acids. In germline, CDR1 is SQVTM, CDR2 ANQGSEA. In nucleotides, the CDR3 is TGCAGCGGGACGCAATATAGGACATACAATGAGCAGTTCTTC. It is translated as CSGTQYRTYNEQFF.